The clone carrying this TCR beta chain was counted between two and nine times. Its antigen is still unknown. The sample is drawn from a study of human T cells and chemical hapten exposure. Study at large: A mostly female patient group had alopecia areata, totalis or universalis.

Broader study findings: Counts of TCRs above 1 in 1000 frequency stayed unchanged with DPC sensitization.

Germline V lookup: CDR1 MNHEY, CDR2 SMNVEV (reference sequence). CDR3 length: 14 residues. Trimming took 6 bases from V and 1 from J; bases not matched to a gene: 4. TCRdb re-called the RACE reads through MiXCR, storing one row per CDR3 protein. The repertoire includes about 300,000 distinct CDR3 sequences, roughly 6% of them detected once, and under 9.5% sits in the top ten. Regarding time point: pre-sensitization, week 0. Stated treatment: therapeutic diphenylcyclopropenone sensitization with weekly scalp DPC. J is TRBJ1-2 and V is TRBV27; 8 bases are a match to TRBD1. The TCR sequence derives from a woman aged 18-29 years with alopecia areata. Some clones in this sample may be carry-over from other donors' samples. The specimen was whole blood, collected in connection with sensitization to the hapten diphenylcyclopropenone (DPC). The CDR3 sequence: CASRETGVNYGYTF. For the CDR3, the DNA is TGTGCCAGCAGAGAGACAGGGGTTAACTATGGCTACACCTTC.